A selection of T cell receptor beta chains follows, all from one sample in a study of T cell responses to AZD1222 COVID-19 vaccine. Sequenced by immunoSEQ multiplex PCR; TCRdb stores in-frame clones only, minus some. The sample has about 210,000 clones; roughly 94% are singletons. The sample here was peripheral blood, taken 28 days after the second dose of the MenACWY control vaccine. These receptors were obtained from an adult who received the MenACWY meningococcal vaccine as a control. Each CDR3 is given with its conserved first and last residue. D genes are given only for firm matches. Clone sizes are given selectively: once, few, many, or a class where the clone is expanded.

>15|TRBV9|TRBJ2-1|.|TRBD2
TGTGCCAGCAGCCGGGGACTAGCGGGAGACAATGAGCAGTTCTTC
CASSRGLAGDNEQFF
>14|TRBV6-5|TRBJ2-1|.|TRBD2
TGTGCCAGCAGTTTAGCGGGGGGGCGAAATGAGCAGTTCTTC
CASSLAGGRNEQFF
>13|TRBV6-5|TRBJ1-1|once|.
TGTGCCAGCAGTTCCAGGATGAACACTGAAGCTTTCTTT
CASSSRMNTEAFF
>16|TRBV4-2|TRBJ2-3|.|.
TGTGCCAGCAGCCCGGAAGTTTTGGTAGCCGCAGATACGCAGTATTTT
CASSPEVLVAADTQYF
>15|TRBV5-1|TRBJ2-5|.|TRBD2
TGCGCCAGCAGCTTGGACTCGGGAGGCTCGGGGACCCAGTACTTC
CASSLDSGGSGTQYF
>14|TRBV30|TRBJ1-5|once|.
TGTGCCTGGAGTGCAAGGGGTACCAATCAGCCCCAGCATTTT
CAWSARGTNQPQHF
>16|TRBV19|TRBJ1-4|.|.
TGTGCCAGTAGTTCCCAGTTAGGCGGTCGGAATGAAAAACTGTTTTTT
CASSSQLGGRNEKLFF
>15|TRBV19|TRBJ2-7|.|.
TGTGCCAGTAGTATATCGATAGATCGGTGGTACGAGCAGTACTTC
CASSISIDRWYEQYF
>11|TRBV27|TRBJ2-3|.|.
TGTGCCAGCAGTTTTGGTGATACGCAGTATTTT
CASSFGDTQYF
>16|TRBV6-6|TRBJ2-2|.|.
TGTGCCAGCAGTTACTCGACCGGCCCGAACACCGGGGAGCTGTTTTTT
CASSYSTGPNTGELFF
>14|TRBV29-1|TRBJ1-1|.|.
TGCAGCGTTGAATCCGCGCCCGTTGCGACTGAAGCTTTCTTT
CSVESAPVATEAFF
>15|TRBV5-1|TRBJ1-3|.|TRBD1
TGCGCCAGCAGCTTGGAGGGGGCATCGGGAAACACCATATATTTT
CASSLEGASGNTIYF
>14|TRBV28|TRBJ1-6|.|.
TGTGCCAGCAGTTTCGTCGACCGTAATTCACCCCTCCACTTT
CASSFVDRNSPLHF
>14|TRBV10-3|TRBJ1-2|.|.
TGTGCCATCCGCCCTCAGGGGCTCAACTATGGCTACACCTTC
CAIRPQGLNYGYTF
>14|TRBV19|TRBJ1-5|.|.
TGTGCCAGTACGTCCAGGGCCATCAATCAGCCCCAGCATTTT
CASTSRAINQPQHF
>14|TRBV10-3|TRBJ2-1|.|.
TGTGCCATCGCGGTCCGACCTGGGGACAATGAGCAGTTCTTC
CAIAVRPGDNEQFF
>17|TRBV3-1/TRBV3-2|TRBJ1-6|.|TRBD1
TGTGCCAGCAGCCTGGACAGGATGAAAACTTTAAATTCACCCCTCCACTTT
CASSLDRMKTLNSPLHF
>18|TRBV5-1|TRBJ2-1|.|TRBD2
TGCGCCAGCAGCAAGGGGACTAGCGGGGTGAGCTCCTACAATGAGCAGTTCTTC
CASSKGTSGVSSYNEQFF
>17|TRBV18|TRBJ2-1|.|TRBD2
TGTGCCAGCTCCCCGGACCCCGGGACTAGCGGAACTACTGAGCAGTTCTTC
CASSPDPGTSGTTEQFF
>14|TRBV5-4|TRBJ2-3|.|.
TGTGCCAGCAGCTTGAAACAGGGCACAGATACGCAGTATTTT
CASSLKQGTDTQYF
>17|TRBV7-2|TRBJ2-7|.|TRBD2
TGTGCCAGCAGCTTAGTGCCGGGACTAGCGGGGGGCTACGAGCAGTACTTC
CASSLVPGLAGGYEQYF
>15|TRBV3-1/TRBV3-2|TRBJ2-5|.|.
TGTGCCAGCAGCCAAGATTGGCGGGGACAAGAGACCCAGTACTTC
CASSQDWRGQETQYF
>12|TRBV30|TRBJ1-5|.|.
TGTGCCTGGAGGGCAGGCGGAGGGGCCCAGCATTTT
CAWRAGGGAQHF
>11|TRBV29-1|TRBJ2-3|.|TRBD2
TGCAGCGGCAAGCTAGCGGAGACGCAGTATTTT
CSGKLAETQYF
>16|TRBV7-6|TRBJ2-5|.|TRBD2
TGTGCCAGCAGCTCTTCGGGGGGACTAGCGGGGAAGACCCAGTACTTC
CASSSSGGLAGKTQYF
>15|TRBV2|TRBJ2-1|.|.
TGTGCCAGCAGTATTTTCGCGGGAACTAACAATGAGCAGTTCTTC
CASSIFAGTNNEQFF
>15|TRBV7-9|TRBJ2-1|.|TRBD2
TGTGCCAGCAGCCCTAGCGGGGGGGCTCTCAATGAGCAGTTCTTC
CASSPSGGALNEQFF
>14|TRBV10-3|TRBJ1-3|.|.
TGTGCCATCACGAGGACCGATCTGCCGGACACCATATATTTT
CAITRTDLPDTIYF
>15|TRBV2|TRBJ2-5|.|TRBD1
TGTGCCAGCAGTTCCGGGACAGTCTACCAGGAGACCCAGTACTTC
CASSSGTVYQETQYF
>15|TRBV21-1|TRBJ2-3|.|.
TGTGCCAGCAGCGCGAGACAGGGACACCACGATACGCAGTATTTT
CASSARQGHHDTQYF
>15|TRBV4-3|TRBJ2-7|once|TRBD1
TGCGCCAGCAGCCTCGCGGACAGGGGGCCCTACGAGCAGTACTTC
CASSLADRGPYEQYF
>14|TRBV9|TRBJ1-2|.|.
TGTGCCAGCAGCCTGGCAGGGGAACCCTATGGCTACACCTTC
CASSLAGEPYGYTF
>14|TRBV5-4|TRBJ2-7|once|.
TGTGCCAGCAGCCAAAGAGGGGGGCGGTACGAGCAGTACTTC
CASSQRGGRYEQYF
>13|TRBV5-1|TRBJ2-5|.|.
TGCGCCAGCAGCCCCGGGACCCGGGAGACCCAGTACTTC
CASSPGTRETQYF
>12|TRBV28|TRBJ2-7|.|.
TGTGCCAGCAGTTTAACTATGTGGGAGCAGTACTTC
CASSLTMWEQYF
>13|TRBV7-6|TRBJ2-5|.|.
TGTGCCAGCAGTCAACAGGGTGGAGGGTCCCAGTACTTC
CASSQQGGGSQYF
>16|TRBV14|TRBJ1-2|.|.
TGTGCCAGCAGCCCGGGGAGAGGGAGAGGTAACTATGGCTACACCTTC
CASSPGRGRGNYGYTF
>13|TRBV29-1|TRBJ1-1|.|.
TGCAGCGTCGTGAATTCGGGGAACACTGAAGCTTTCTTT
CSVVNSGNTEAFF
>16|TRBV24-1|TRBJ2-1|.|TRBD2
TGTGCCACCAGTGACCTAGCGGGAGGGCCTTTTAATGAGCAGTTCTTC
CATSDLAGGPFNEQFF
>14|TRBV28|TRBJ1-4|.|.
TGTGCCAGCAGTTTGTCCCCGACTAATGAAAAACTGTTTTTT
CASSLSPTNEKLFF
>17|TRBV14|TRBJ2-5|.|TRBD2
TGTGCCAGCAGCCAGGGACTAGCGGGAGGCAAGCAAGAGACCCAGTACTTC
CASSQGLAGGKQETQYF
>14|TRBV19|TRBJ1-2|.|.
TGTGCCAGTAGTGAAGGCGACACTCGCTATGGCTACACCTTC
CASSEGDTRYGYTF
>15|TRBV7-3|TRBJ2-3|.|.
TGTGCCAGCAGTTTATACGCGGGGGCCACAGATACGCAGTATTTT
CASSLYAGATDTQYF
>15|TRBV15|TRBJ2-7|.|TRBD1
TGTGCCACCAGCAGAGGACGGACAGGGAGATACGAGCAGTACTTC
CATSRGRTGRYEQYF
>15|TRBV5-1|TRBJ1-3|.|.
TGCGCCAGCAGCTTGGTGGGAGGCTCTGGAAACACCATATATTTT
CASSLVGGSGNTIYF
>14|TRBV27|TRBJ2-1|.|TRBD1
TGTGCCAGCAGTTTCGCCGGGACAGGCAATGAGCAGTTCTTC
CASSFAGTGNEQFF
>13|TRBV7-8|TRBJ2-5|.|.
TGTGCCAGCAGCTTAGCCAGATGGGAGACCCAGTACTTC
CASSLARWETQYF
>11|TRBV7-2|TRBJ1-2|.|.
TGTGCCAGCAACAGGGACTATGGCTACACCTTC
CASNRDYGYTF
>15|TRBV11-1|TRBJ2-3|.|.
TGTGCCAGCAGCCGACGGCCCGGGGACGGAGATACGCAGTATTTT
CASSRRPGDGDTQYF
>16|TRBV4-1|TRBJ1-5|.|TRBD1
TGCGCCAGCAGCCAGGATGCGGGACAGGGGATCGAGCCCCAGCATTTT
CASSQDAGQGIEPQHF
>10|TRBV29-1|TRBJ1-5|few|.
TGCAGCCCCAGGTCCAAGCCCCAGCATTTT
CSPRSKPQHF
>14|TRBV5-4|TRBJ1-3|.|.
TGTGCCAGCAGCGGCCCGATTTCTGGAAACACCATATATTTT
CASSGPISGNTIYF
>14|TRBV15|TRBJ2-7|.|.
TGTGCCACCAGCAAAGCGGGTCTCAGTTACGAGCAGTACTTC
CATSKAGLSYEQYF
>14|TRBV7-8|TRBJ2-5|.|.
TGTGCCAGCAGCTTAGGAGGGCGAGGGGAGACCCAGTACTTC
CASSLGGRGETQYF